The rows below give T cell receptor beta chains drawn from one sample of a study of shared clonotypes between healthy human individuals. Measured with immunoSEQ multiplex PCR; TCRdb has only the in-frame clones, and not every one. The sample lists about 2.1 million clones; 93% were seen once. Source material: naive CD8+ T cells from PBMCs. Source of these receptors: a man aged 18-30 years in good health. Some clones in this sample may be carry-over from other donors' samples. The CDR3 runs from the conserved cysteine through the conserved F or W. A D gene is named only where the DNA matches it firmly. A clone size is listed for some rows: how often the clone was seen (once, few, many), or a class if it is expanded.

j_gene: TRBJ1-1; abundance: -; d_gene: -; v_gene: TRBV5-4; CDR3aa: CASSSGTFEAFF; CDR3nt: TGTGCCAGCAGCTCAGGGACATTTGAAGCTTTCTTT
j_gene: TRBJ1-2; abundance: -; d_gene: -; v_gene: TRBV19; CDR3aa: CASTPWGYGTAYGYTF; CDR3nt: TGTGCCAGTACTCCCTGGGGGTACGGCACCGCTTATGGCTACACCTTC
j_gene: TRBJ1-4; abundance: -; d_gene: TRBD1; v_gene: TRBV9; CDR3aa: CASSARQGGELFF; CDR3nt: TGTGCCAGCAGCGCAAGACAGGGGGGAGAACTGTTTTTT
j_gene: TRBJ1-3; abundance: -; d_gene: -; v_gene: TRBV4-2; CDR3aa: CASSQDWGSSGNTIYF; CDR3nt: TGTGCCAGCAGCCAAGACTGGGGGAGCTCTGGAAACACCATATATTTT
j_gene: TRBJ1-4; abundance: -; d_gene: -; v_gene: TRBV28; CDR3aa: CASSLAPSNEKLFF; CDR3nt: TGTGCCAGCAGTTTGGCCCCTAGCAATGAAAAACTGTTTTTT
j_gene: TRBJ2-3; abundance: -; d_gene: TRBD1; v_gene: TRBV5-5; CDR3aa: CASSWGTWQGARDTQYF; CDR3nt: TGTGCCAGCAGCTGGGGCACTTGGCAGGGGGCTAGAGATACGCAGTATTTT
j_gene: TRBJ2-2; abundance: once; d_gene: TRBD2; v_gene: TRBV11-3; CDR3aa: CASNAGTSGRVSNTGELFF; CDR3nt: TGTGCCAGCAATGCTGGGACTAGCGGGAGGGTATCGAACACCGGGGAGCTGTTTTTT
j_gene: TRBJ2-7; abundance: -; d_gene: -; v_gene: TRBV27; CDR3aa: CASSQTSFGYEQYF; CDR3nt: TGTGCCAGCAGTCAAACTAGTTTCGGATACGAGCAGTACTTC
j_gene: TRBJ2-1; abundance: -; d_gene: -; v_gene: TRBV30; CDR3aa: CAWRKLSSYNEQFF; CDR3nt: TGTGCCTGGAGGAAATTAAGCTCCTACAATGAGCAGTTCTTC
j_gene: TRBJ2-3; abundance: -; d_gene: -; v_gene: TRBV7-9; CDR3aa: CASSLGPRSTDTQYF; CDR3nt: TGTGCCAGCAGCTTAGGCCCCCGAAGCACAGATACGCAGTATTTT
j_gene: TRBJ2-7; abundance: -; d_gene: TRBD1; v_gene: TRBV11-2; CDR3aa: CASSLDQGVVYEQYF; CDR3nt: TGTGCCAGCAGCTTAGATCAGGGGGTGGTCTACGAGCAGTACTTC
j_gene: TRBJ1-5; abundance: -; d_gene: -; v_gene: TRBV6-5; CDR3aa: CASSQGSWAQPQHF; CDR3nt: TGTGCCAGCAGCCAGGGGTCCTGGGCTCAGCCCCAGCATTTT
j_gene: TRBJ2-7; abundance: -; d_gene: -; v_gene: TRBV18; CDR3aa: CASSPPITGSYEQYF; CDR3nt: TGTGCCAGCTCACCACCCATAACGGGAAGCTACGAGCAGTACTTC
j_gene: TRBJ2-4; abundance: -; d_gene: TRBD1; v_gene: TRBV19; CDR3aa: CASSQDRGLAKNIQYF; CDR3nt: TGTGCCAGTAGTCAGGACAGGGGGCTAGCCAAAAACATTCAGTACTTC
j_gene: TRBJ1-1; abundance: -; d_gene: TRBD1; v_gene: TRBV9; CDR3aa: CASSVGRTGNTEAFF; CDR3nt: TGTGCCAGCAGCGTAGGAAGGACAGGGAACACTGAAGCTTTCTTT
j_gene: TRBJ2-7; abundance: -; d_gene: -; v_gene: TRBV28; CDR3aa: CASGPYEQYF; CDR3nt: TGTGCCAGCGGGCCCTACGAGCAGTACTTC
j_gene: TRBJ2-2; abundance: -; d_gene: TRBD1; v_gene: TRBV28; CDR3aa: CASTWTGGTGELFF; CDR3nt: TGTGCCAGCACCTGGACAGGGGGCACCGGGGAGCTGTTTTTT
j_gene: TRBJ1-1; abundance: -; d_gene: -; v_gene: TRBV4-1; CDR3aa: CASSHPGTGTEAFF; CDR3nt: TGCGCCAGCAGCCATCCCGGGACGGGGACTGAAGCTTTCTTT
j_gene: TRBJ2-1; abundance: -; d_gene: TRBD1; v_gene: TRBV4-3; CDR3aa: CASSQSPGTGDYNEQFF; CDR3nt: TGCGCCAGCAGCCAATCCCCCGGGACAGGGGATTACAATGAGCAGTTCTTC
j_gene: TRBJ1-5; abundance: -; d_gene: TRBD1; v_gene: TRBV28; CDR3aa: CASSSTDEQGYSNQPQHF; CDR3nt: TGTGCCAGCAGCTCCACTGACGAACAGGGGTATAGCAATCAGCCCCAGCATTTT
j_gene: TRBJ1-1; abundance: few; d_gene: -; v_gene: TRBV11-2; CDR3aa: CASSLFRQEAFF; CDR3nt: TGTGCCAGCAGCTTATTTAGGCAGGAAGCTTTCTTT
j_gene: TRBJ2-7; abundance: -; d_gene: -; v_gene: TRBV7-9; CDR3aa: CASSRMGLEQYF; CDR3nt: TGTGCCAGCAGCCGAATGGGACTTGAGCAGTACTTC
j_gene: TRBJ2-1; abundance: once; d_gene: TRBD2; v_gene: TRBV19; CDR3aa: CASSFRVRELLYNEQFF; CDR3nt: TGTGCCAGTAGCTTTCGGGTGCGGGAGCTTTTATACAATGAGCAGTTCTTC
j_gene: TRBJ1-1; abundance: few; d_gene: -; v_gene: TRBV29-1; CDR3aa: CSVGLSNTEAFF; CDR3nt: TGCAGCGTCGGACTGTCGAACACTGAAGCTTTCTTT
j_gene: TRBJ2-7; abundance: -; d_gene: -; v_gene: TRBV4-2; CDR3aa: CASSQEKTAGYEQYF; CDR3nt: TGTGCCAGCAGCCAAGAGAAGACAGCAGGTTACGAGCAGTACTTC
j_gene: TRBJ2-1; abundance: -; d_gene: -; v_gene: TRBV19; CDR3aa: CASKGGLNNEQFF; CDR3nt: TGTGCCAGTAAAGGCGGACTCAACAATGAGCAGTTCTTC